This T cell receptor beta chain is drawn from a study of blood T cell repertoires in COVID-19. Study context: T cells, B-cell-depleted T cells, or PBMCs supplied cDNA or gDNA.

Clones were sequenced by immunoSEQ multiplex PCR, and TCRdb holds only the in-frame ones, with some missing. The data contain around 100,000 clones, just over 85% of them singletons. The V gene's germline CDR1 is KGHSH and CDR2 LQKENI. The junction had 2 bases not matched to a gene; V was cut back by 2 bases and J by 4 bases. This CDR3 has 14 residues. The clonotype originates from a human donor in a cohort sampled during active COVID-19. The material sequenced was peripheral blood. The chain uses TRBV18 and TRBJ2-7, with TRBD2 matching 10 bases. The CDR3 DNA sequence: TGTGCCAGCTCACCAGGGACTAGCGAATACGAGCAGTACTTC. As protein: CASSPGTSEYEQYF.